These 8 T cell receptor beta chains came from one sample sequenced in a study of T cells expressing NK-cell markers. TCRdb reworked the 5' RACE reads into one entry per CDR3 protein, no DNA. Its clone listing holds approximately 440,000 distinct CDR3 sequences. The sequencing input was blood T cells: a sorted CD56 or NKG2C T cell subset, CD4+ or CD8+ T cells, or bulk PBMC T cells (not recorded which). The receptors here all came from a woman aged 50 to 60 in good health.

This chain links TRBV7-9 with TRBJ2-3. The CDR3 runs to 13 residues. CDR1 SEHNR and CDR2 FQNEAQ come from the germline V gene (reference sequence). This chain's CDR3 is CASSFVGTDTQYF.

This sequence joins TRBV11-3 and TRBJ2-1; TCRdb designates TRBD1, a call that cannot be tested without DNA. Germline CDR1 reads SGHNT; CDR2 reads YENEEA. CDR3 length equals 14 residues. The CDR3 sequence is CASSRTGNVNEQFF.

The V and J genes are TRBV14 and TRBJ2-1; the D gene TCRdb calls, TRBD2, cannot be checked with no DNA. The CDR3 runs 16 residues. The germline V gene encodes CDR1 SGHDN and CDR2 FVKESK. Here the CDR3 reads CASSQRTSGTLSEQFF.

The chain employs TRBV29-1 and TRBJ2-5; the TCRdb call, TRBD1, lacks DNA for checking. CDR1 is SQVTM, CDR2 ANQGSEA, per germline. This CDR3 region has 14 residues. The CDR3: CSVEARGLEETQYF.

The chain is built from TRBV19 and TRBJ1-2; TCRdb designates TRBD1, a call that cannot be tested without DNA. Germline CDR1 and CDR2: LNHDA and SQIVND (reference sequence). The CDR3 extends over 13 amino acids. CDR3 residues: CASARETGVGYTF.

This chain joins TRBV5-1 and TRBJ2-7; TCRdb's D call of TRBD1 is untestable without DNA. This CDR3 spans 14 amino acids. From germline, CDR1 is SGHRS and CDR2 YFSETQ. CDR3 amino acids: CASSLARGLYEQYF.

J is TRBJ2-2 and V is TRBV5-1; TCRdb designates TRBD1, a call that cannot be tested without DNA. This CDR3 region has 13 residues. From germline, CDR1 is SGHRS and CDR2 YFSETQ. CDR3: CASRKPGTGELFF. Using reference TRBV5-1 and TRBJ2-2 for the parts outside the CDR3, the full variable domain is KAGVTQTPRYLIKTRGQQVTLSCSPISGHRSVSWYQQTPGQGLQFLFEYFSETQRNKGNFPGRFSGRQFSNSRSEMNVSTLELGDSALYLCASRKPGTGELFFGEGSRLTVL.

The V call is TRBV7-9, the J call TRBJ2-2; lacking DNA, the TRBD1 call made by TCRdb goes unchecked. CDR1 and CDR2 (germline): SEHNR, FQNEAQ (reference sequence). The CDR3 has 14 residues. The chain's CDR3 is CASIQGVRTGELFF.